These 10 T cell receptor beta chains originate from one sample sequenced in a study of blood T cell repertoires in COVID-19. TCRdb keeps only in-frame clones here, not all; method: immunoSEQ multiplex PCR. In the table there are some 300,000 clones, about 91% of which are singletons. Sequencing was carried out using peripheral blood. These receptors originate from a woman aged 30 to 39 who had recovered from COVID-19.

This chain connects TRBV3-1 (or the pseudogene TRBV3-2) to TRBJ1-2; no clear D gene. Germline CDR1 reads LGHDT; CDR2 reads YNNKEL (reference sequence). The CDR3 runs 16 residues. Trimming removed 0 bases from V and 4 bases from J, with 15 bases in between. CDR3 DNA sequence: TGTGCCAGCAGCCAAGATCCTCTATTAACGGGCTATGGCTACACCTTC. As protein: CASSQDPLLTGYGYTF.

CDR3 in DNA: TGTGCCAGCAGTTATGGAGGGAGGAACACTGAAGCTTTCTTT. It encodes CASSYGGRNTEAFF. The genes are TRBV6-2 or TRBV6-3 and TRBJ1-1, with D unclear. This CDR3 has 14 amino acids. V shed 3 bases and J shed 1 base, with 9 bases lying between them. From germline, CDR1 is MNHEY and CDR2 SVGEGT.

CDR3 DNA sequence: TGTGCCAGCTCACCCCAGAAGGGGGGGTTGGATACGCAGTATTTT. As protein: CASSPQKGGLDTQYF. The rearrangement joins TRBV18 to TRBJ2-3; possible D gene TRBD2, 7 bases. Germline assignment: CDR1 KGHSH and CDR2 LQKENI. The CDR3 consists of 15 residues. Trimming pared 3 bases from V and 6 bases from J, leaving 16 bases between. The full variable domain, its missing parts supplied by reference TRBV18 and TRBJ2-3, is NAGVMQNPRHLVRRRGQEARLRCSPMKGHSHVYWYRQLPEEGLKFMVYLQKENIIDESGMPKERFSAEFPKEGPSILRIQQVVRGDSAAYFCASSPQKGGLDTQYFGPGTRLTVL.

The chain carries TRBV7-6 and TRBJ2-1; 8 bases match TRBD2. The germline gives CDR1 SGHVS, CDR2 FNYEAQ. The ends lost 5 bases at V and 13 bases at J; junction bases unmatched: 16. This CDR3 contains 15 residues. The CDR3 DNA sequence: TGTGCCAGCAGCCCGACCGCTTCTCTTAGCGGGGACCAGTTCTTC. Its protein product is CASSPTASLSGDQFF.

CDR3 sequence: CASSDRDTDTQYF. In nucleotides, the CDR3 is TGTGCCAGCAGTGACCGGGACACAGATACGCAGTATTTT. This chain uses TRBV2 with TRBJ2-3; a weak D match, TRBD2 (5 bases). Trimming left V 3 bases short and J 2 bases short, with 6 bases between. Germline lookup yields CDR1 SNHLY and CDR2 FYNNEI. CDR3 length: 13 amino acids.

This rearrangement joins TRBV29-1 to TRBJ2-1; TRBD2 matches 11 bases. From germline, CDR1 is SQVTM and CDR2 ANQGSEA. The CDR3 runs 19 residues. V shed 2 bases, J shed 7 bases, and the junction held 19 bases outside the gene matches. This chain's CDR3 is CSVEWDLFFASGGRNEQFF. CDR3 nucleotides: TGCAGCGTTGAATGGGACCTTTTTTTCGCTAGCGGGGGGAGGAATGAGCAGTTCTTC.

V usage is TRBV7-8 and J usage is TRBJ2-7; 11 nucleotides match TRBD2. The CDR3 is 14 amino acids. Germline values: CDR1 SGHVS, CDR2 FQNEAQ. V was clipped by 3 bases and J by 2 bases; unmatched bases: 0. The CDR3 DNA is TGTGCCAGCAGCTTTAGCGGGGGGGCCTACGAGCAGTACTTC. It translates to CASSFSGGAYEQYF.

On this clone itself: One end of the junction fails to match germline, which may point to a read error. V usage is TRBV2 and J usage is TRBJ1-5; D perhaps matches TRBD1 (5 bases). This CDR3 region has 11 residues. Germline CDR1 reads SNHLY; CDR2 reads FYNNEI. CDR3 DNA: TGTGCCAGCAGTGACTCTGGGGCTGCGTTTTTT. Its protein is CASSDSGAAFF.

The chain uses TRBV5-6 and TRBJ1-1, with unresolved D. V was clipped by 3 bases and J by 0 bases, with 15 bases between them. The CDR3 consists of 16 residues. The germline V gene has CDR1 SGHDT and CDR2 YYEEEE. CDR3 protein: CASSSTISLMNTEAFF. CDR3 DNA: TGTGCCAGCAGCTCTACGATTTCTTTAATGAACACTGAAGCTTTCTTT.

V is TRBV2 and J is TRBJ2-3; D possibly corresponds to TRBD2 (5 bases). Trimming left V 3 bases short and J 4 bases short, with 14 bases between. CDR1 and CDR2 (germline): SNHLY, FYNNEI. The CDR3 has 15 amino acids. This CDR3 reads CASSDPTEAADTQYF. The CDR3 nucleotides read TGTGCCAGCAGTGATCCTACGGAGGCGGCAGATACGCAGTATTTT.